This paragraph reports one T cell receptor beta chain. This sample also contains other DNA sequences that code for the same CDR3. The data stem from a study of control samples from healthy donors and cancer patients. This CDR3 has 14 amino acids. Germline assignment: CDR1 MNHNS and CDR2 SASEGT. The germline V and J ends were trimmed by 2 bases and 7 bases, with 12 bases remaining between them. Clones were sequenced by immunoSEQ multiplex PCR, and TCRdb holds only the in-frame ones, with some missing. The repertoire includes just over 150,000 clones, about 87% of them detected once, and around 13% sits in the top ten.

This clonotype was obtained from a man under 40 in good health. The source material was blood. The chain uses TRBV6-1 and TRBJ1-5, with D maybe TRBD1 (5 bases). The CDR3 sequence: CASSERQGGQPQHF. The CDR3 DNA is TGTGCCAGCAGTGAAAGGCAGGGTGGACAGCCCCAGCATTTT.